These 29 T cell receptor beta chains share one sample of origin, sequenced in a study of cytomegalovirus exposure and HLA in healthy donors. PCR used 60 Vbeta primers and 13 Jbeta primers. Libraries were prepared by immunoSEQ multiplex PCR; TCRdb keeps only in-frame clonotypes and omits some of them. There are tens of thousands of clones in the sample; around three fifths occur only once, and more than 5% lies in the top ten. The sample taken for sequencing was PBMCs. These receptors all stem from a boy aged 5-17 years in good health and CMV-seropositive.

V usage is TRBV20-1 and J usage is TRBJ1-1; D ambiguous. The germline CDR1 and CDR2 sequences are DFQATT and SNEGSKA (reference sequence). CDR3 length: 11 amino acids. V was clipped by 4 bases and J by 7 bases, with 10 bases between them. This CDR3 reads CSATQSGEAFF. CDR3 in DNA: TGCAGTGCTACTCAAAGCGGTGAAGCTTTCTTT.

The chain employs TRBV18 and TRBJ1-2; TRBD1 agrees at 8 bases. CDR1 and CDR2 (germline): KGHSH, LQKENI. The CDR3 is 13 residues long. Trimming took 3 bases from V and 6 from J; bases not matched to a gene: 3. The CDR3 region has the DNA TGTGCCAGCTCACCGGAACAGGGGGATGGCTACACCTTC. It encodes CASSPEQGDGYTF. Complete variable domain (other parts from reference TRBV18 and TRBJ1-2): NAGVMQNPRHLVRRRGQEARLRCSPMKGHSHVYWYRQLPEEGLKFMVYLQKENIIDESGMPKERFSAEFPKEGPSILRIQQVVRGDSAAYFCASSPEQGDGYTFGSGTRLTVV.

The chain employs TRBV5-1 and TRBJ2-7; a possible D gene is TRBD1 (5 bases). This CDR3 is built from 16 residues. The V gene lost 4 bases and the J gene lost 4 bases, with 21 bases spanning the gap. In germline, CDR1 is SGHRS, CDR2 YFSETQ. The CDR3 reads CASSPGAARILYEQYF. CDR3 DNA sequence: TGCGCCAGCAGCCCTGGGGCCGCTCGCATTCTATACGAGCAGTACTTC.

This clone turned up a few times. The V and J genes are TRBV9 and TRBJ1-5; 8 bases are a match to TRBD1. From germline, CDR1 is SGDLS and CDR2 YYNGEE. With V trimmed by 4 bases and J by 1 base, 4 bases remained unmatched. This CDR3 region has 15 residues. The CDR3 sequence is CASSKGQGSNQPQHF. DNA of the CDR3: TGTGCCAGCAGCAAAGGACAGGGAAGCAATCAGCCCCAGCATTTT. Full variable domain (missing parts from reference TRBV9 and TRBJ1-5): DSGVTQTPKHLITATGQRVTLRCSPRSGDLSVYWYQQSLDQGLQFLIQYYNGEERAKGNILERFSAQQFPDLHSELNLSSLELGDSALYFCASSKGQGSNQPQHFGDGTRLSIL.

The CDR3 spells CASSLRGRETYGYTF. CDR3 coding DNA: TGTGCCAGCAGCTTGAGGGGCAGGGAAACCTATGGCTACACCTTC. J is TRBJ1-2 and V is TRBV5-4; tentative D call: TRBD1 (5 bases). V dropped 1 base and J dropped 4 bases, with 14 bases sitting between them. The CDR3 has 15 amino acids. Germline V gene sequence: CDR1 SGHNT, CDR2 YYREEE (reference sequence).

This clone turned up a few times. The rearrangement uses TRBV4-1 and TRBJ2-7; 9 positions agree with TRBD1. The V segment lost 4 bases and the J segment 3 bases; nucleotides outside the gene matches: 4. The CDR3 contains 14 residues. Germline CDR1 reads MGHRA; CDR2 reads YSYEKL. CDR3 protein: CASSPQGAGYEQYF. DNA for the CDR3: TGCGCCAGCAGCCCACAGGGGGCGGGCTACGAGCAGTACTTC.

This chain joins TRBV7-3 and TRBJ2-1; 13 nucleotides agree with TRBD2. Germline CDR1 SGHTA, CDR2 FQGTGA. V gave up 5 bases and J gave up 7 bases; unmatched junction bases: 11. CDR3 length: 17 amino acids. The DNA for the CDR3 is TGTGCCAGCAGCCTCCGGACTAGCGGGAGAGGGGAGAATGAGCAGTTCTTC. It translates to CASSLRTSGRGENEQFF.

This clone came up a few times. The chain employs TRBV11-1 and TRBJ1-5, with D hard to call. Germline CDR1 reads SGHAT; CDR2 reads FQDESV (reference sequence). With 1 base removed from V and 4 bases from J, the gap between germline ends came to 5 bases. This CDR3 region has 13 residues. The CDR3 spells CASSLDNNQPQHF. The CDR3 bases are TGTGCCAGCAGCTTAGACAATAATCAGCCCCAGCATTTT. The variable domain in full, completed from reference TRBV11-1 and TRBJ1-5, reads EAEVAQSPRYKITEKSQAVAFWCDPISGHATLYWYRQILGQGPELLVQFQDESVVDDSQLPKDRFSAERLKGVDSTLKIQPAELGDSAMYLCASSLDNNQPQHFGDGTRLSIL.

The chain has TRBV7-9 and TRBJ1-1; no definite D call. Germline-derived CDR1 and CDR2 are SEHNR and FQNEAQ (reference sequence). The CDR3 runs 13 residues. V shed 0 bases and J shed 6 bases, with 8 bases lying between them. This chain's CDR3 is CASSLADIAEAFF. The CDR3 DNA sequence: TGTGCCAGCAGCTTAGCCGACATCGCTGAAGCTTTCTTT. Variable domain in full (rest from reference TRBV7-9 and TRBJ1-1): DTGVSQNPRHKITKRGQNVTFRCDPISEHNRLYWYRQTLGQGPEFLTYFQNEAQLEKSRLLSDRFSAERPKGSFSTLEIQRTEQGDSAMYLCASSLADIAEAFFGQGTRLTVV.

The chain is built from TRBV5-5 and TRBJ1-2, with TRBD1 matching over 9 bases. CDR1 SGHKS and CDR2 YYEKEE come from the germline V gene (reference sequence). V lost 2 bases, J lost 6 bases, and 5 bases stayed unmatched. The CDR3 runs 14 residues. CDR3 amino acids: CASSFTGGKDGYTF. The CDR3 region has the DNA TGTGCCAGCAGCTTTACAGGGGGCAAGGATGGCTACACCTTC.

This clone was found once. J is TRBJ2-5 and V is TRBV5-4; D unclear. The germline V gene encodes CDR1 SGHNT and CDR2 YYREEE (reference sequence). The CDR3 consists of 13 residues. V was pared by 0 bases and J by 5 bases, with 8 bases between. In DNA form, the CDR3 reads TGTGCCAGCAGCTTGGTTCCCGCGGAGACCCAGTACTTC. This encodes CASSLVPAETQYF.

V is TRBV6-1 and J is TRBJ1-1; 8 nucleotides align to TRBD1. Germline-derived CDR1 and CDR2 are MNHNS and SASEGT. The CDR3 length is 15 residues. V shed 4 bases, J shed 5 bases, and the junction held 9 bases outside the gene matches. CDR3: CASSGGRGQETEAFF. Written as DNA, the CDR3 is TGTGCCAGCAGTGGAGGTAGGGGACAGGAAACTGAAGCTTTCTTT.

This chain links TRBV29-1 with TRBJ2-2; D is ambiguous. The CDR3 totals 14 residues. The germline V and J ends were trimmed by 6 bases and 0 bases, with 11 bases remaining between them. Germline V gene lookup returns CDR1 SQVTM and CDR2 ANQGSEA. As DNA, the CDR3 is TGCAGCGTCGGAGTCTTTGCGAACACCGGGGAGCTGTTTTTT. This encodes CSVGVFANTGELFF.

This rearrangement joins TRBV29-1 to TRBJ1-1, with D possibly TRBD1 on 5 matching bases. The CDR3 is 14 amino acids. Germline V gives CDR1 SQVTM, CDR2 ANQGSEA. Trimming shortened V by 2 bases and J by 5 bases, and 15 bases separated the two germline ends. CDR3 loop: CSVELIKGLTEAFF. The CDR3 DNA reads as TGCAGCGTTGAATTAATTAAGGGGTTAACTGAAGCTTTCTTT.

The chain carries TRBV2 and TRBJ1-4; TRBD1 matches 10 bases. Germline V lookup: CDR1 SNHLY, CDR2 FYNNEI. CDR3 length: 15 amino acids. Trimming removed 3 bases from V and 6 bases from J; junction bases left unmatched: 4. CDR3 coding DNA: TGTGCCAGCAGTGATAGAGGACAGGGGGATGAAAAACTGTTTTTT. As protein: CASSDRGQGDEKLFF.

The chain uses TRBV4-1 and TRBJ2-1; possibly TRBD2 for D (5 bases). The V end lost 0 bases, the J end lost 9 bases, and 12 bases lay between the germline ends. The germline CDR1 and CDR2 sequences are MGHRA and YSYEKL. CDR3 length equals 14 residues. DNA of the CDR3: TGCGCCAGCAGCCAAGAACCCGGGGTTAGTGAGCAGTTCTTC. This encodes CASSQEPGVSEQFF.

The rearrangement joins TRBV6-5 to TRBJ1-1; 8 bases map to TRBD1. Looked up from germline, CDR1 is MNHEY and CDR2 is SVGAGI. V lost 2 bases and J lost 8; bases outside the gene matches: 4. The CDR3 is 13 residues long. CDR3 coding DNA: TGTGCCAGCAGTTACGTCGACAGGGGAGAAGCTTTCTTT. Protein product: CASSYVDRGEAFF.

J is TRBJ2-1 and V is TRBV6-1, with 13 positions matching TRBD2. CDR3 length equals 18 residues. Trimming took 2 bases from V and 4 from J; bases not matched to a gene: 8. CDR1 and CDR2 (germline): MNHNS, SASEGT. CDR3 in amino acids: CASSERTSGSGSYNEQFF. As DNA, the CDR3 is TGTGCCAGCAGTGAAAGGACTAGCGGGAGTGGGTCTTACAATGAGCAGTTCTTC.

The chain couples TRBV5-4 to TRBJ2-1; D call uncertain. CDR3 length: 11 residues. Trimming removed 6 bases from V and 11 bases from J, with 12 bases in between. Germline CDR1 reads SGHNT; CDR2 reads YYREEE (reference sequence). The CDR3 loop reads CASKAQDKQFF. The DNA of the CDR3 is TGTGCCAGCAAAGCTCAGGATAAGCAGTTCTTC.

The CDR3 loop is CASSLAKASGYNEQFF. CDR3 sequence (DNA): TGCGCCAGCAGCTTGGCCAAGGCTAGCGGATACAATGAGCAGTTCTTC. This chain uses TRBV5-1 with TRBJ2-1, with 7 bases matching TRBD2. Germline CDR1 reads SGHRS; CDR2 reads YFSETQ. This CDR3 comprises 16 residues. The V and J ends lost 0 bases and 4 bases, in that order; junction bases with no gene match: 7.

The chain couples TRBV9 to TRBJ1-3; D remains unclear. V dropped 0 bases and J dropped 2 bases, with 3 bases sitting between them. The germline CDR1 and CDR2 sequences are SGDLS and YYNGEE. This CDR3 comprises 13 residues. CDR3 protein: CASSVDTGNTIYF. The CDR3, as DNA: TGTGCCAGCAGCGTAGATACTGGAAACACCATATATTTT.

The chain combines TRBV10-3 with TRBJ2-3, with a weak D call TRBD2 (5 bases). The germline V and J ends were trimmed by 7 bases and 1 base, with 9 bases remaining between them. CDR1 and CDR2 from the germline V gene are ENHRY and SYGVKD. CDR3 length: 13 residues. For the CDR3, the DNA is TGTGCCATCATGGCGGGCCGCACAGATACGCAGTATTTT. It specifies CAIMAGRTDTQYF.

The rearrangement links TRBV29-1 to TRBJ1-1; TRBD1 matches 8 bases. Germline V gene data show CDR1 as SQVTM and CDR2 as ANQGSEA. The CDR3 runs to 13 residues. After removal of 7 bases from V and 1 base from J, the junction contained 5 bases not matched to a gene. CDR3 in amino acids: CSARDRPNTEAFF. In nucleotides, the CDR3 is TGCAGCGCCCGGGACAGGCCGAACACTGAAGCTTTCTTT.

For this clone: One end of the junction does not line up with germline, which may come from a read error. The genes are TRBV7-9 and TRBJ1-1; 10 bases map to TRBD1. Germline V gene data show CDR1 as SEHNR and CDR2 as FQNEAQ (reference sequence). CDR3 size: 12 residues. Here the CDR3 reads CSSSKGDRGAFF. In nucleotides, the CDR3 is TGTTCCAGCAGCAAGGGGGACAGGGGAGCTTTCTTT.

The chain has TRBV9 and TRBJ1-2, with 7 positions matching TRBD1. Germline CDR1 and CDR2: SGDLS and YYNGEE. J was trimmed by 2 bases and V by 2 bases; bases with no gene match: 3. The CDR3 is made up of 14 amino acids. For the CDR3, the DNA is TGTGCCAGCAGCGTGGACAGGTTGAACTATGGCTACACCTTC. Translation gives CASSVDRLNYGYTF.

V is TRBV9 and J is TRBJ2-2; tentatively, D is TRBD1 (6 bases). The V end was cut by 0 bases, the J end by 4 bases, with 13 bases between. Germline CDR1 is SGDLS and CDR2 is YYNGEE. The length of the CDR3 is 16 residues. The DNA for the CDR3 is TGTGCCAGCAGCGTAGTACAGGGAAGGACCACCGGGGAGCTGTTTTTT. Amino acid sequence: CASSVVQGRTTGELFF.

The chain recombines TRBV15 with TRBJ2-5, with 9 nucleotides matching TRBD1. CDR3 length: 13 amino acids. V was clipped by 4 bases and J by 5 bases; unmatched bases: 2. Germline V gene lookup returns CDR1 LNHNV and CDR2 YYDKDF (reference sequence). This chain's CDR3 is CATSTDRGETQYF. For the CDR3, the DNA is TGTGCCACCAGCACGGACAGGGGCGAGACCCAGTACTTC.

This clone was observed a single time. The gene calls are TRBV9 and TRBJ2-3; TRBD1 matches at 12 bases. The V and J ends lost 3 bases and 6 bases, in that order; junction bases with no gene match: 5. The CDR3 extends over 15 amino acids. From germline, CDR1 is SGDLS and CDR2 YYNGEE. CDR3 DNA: TGTGCCAGCAGCGAAGGGACAGGGGGCAAGGATACGCAGTATTTT. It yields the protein CASSEGTGGKDTQYF.

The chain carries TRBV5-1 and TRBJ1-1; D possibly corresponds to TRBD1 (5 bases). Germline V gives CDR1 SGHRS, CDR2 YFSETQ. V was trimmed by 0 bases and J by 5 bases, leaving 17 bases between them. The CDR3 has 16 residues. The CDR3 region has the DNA TGCGCCAGCAGCTTGGGATCGCGGCAGGGAGGAACTGAAGCTTTCTTT. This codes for CASSLGSRQGGTEAFF.